This T cell receptor (beta chain) came from a study of T cell repertoires in cytomegalovirus infection. After removal of 3 bases from V and 2 bases from J, the junction contained 3 bases not matched to a gene. This CDR3 has 16 amino acids. Of note for this clonotype: The antigen is unknown.

MiXCR, applied by TCRdb to the reads, yields one record per CDR3 protein. The table includes around 430,000 distinct CDR3 sequences, roughly 46% detected once. This specimen consisted of cultured PBMCs, obtained from culture after CMV antigen stimulation. The chain joins TRBV12-3 or TRBV12-4 to TRBJ2-3, with TRBD2 matching 12 bases. This receptor was obtained from a human donor in good health (CMV status not recorded). Some clones in this sample may be carry-over from other donors' samples. CDR3 nucleotide sequence: TGTGCCAGCAGTTTTCGACTAGCGGGAGCCACAGATACGCAGTATTTT. Encoded protein: CASSFRLAGATDTQYF.